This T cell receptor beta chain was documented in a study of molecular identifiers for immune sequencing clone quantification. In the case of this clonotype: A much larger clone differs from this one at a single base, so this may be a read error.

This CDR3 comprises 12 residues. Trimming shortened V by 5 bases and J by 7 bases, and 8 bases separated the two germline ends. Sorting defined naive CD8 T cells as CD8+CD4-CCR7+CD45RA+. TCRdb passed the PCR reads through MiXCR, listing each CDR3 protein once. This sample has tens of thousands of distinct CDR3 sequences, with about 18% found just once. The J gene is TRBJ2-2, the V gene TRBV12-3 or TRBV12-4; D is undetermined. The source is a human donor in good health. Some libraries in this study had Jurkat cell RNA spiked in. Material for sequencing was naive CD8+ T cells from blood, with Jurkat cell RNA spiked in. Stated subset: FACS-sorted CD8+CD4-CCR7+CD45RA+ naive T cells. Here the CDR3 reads CASSLIDGELFF. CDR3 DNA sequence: TGTGCCAGCAGTCTCATTGACGGGGAGCTGTTTTTT.